This T cell receptor (beta chain) was obtained from a study of shared clonotypes between healthy human individuals. The CDR3 has 15 amino acids. Germline CDR1 reads MDHEN; CDR2 reads SYDVKM. Unmatched junction bases numbered 9, after V lost 7 bases and J lost 8 bases. In this sample, this clone turned up a few times. Generated by immunoSEQ multiplex PCR, the TCRdb table keeps only in-frame clones and is missing some. The table shows 950,000 to 1,300,000 clones, with approximately 68% occurring only once. The chain couples TRBV28 to TRBJ1-6; 9 nucleotides line up with TRBD1. This receptor was identified in a man between 18 and 29 years old in good health. The specimen sequenced was memory CD4+ T cells sorted from blood. Indicated subset: CD45RA-negative fraction. The chain's CDR3 is CASMTGQGNDSPLHF. The CDR3, as DNA: TGTGCCAGCATGACGGGACAGGGAAATGATTCACCCCTCCACTTT.